Presented here are 20 T cell receptor beta chains from one specimen sequenced in a study of T cell responses to AZD1222 COVID-19 vaccine. Sequencing was performed with immunoSEQ multiplex PCR; in TCRdb, only in-frame clones are kept and a portion is missing. The sample has 110,000 to 150,000 clones; roughly 91% are singletons. The input for sequencing was peripheral blood, taken 28 days after the second AZD1222 dose. The receptor source for this set is an adult who received the AZD1222 COVID-19 vaccine.

The rearrangement uses TRBV13 and TRBJ1-6; D is ambiguous. The germline CDR1 and CDR2 sequences are PRHDT and FYEKMQ (reference sequence). This CDR3 spans 14 amino acids. V was cut by 1 base and J by 9 bases, with 10 bases left in between. CDR3 region: CASSLAGLASPLHF. CDR3 nucleotides: TGTGCCAGCAGCTTAGCGGGTCTCGCTTCACCCCTCCACTTT.

V is TRBV29-1 and J is TRBJ2-5; TRBD2 is a possible D gene (6 bases). The V and J ends lost 6 bases and 2 bases respectively, with 13 bases between them. The CDR3 has 13 amino acids. Germline V gives CDR1 SQVTM, CDR2 ANQGSEA. The CDR3 coding sequence is TGCAGCGTGGGGGGAGGACGGCAAGAGACCCAGTACTTC. It is translated as CSVGGGRQETQYF.

The rearrangement uses TRBV2 and TRBJ1-1; D gene ambiguous. Germline assignment: CDR1 SNHLY and CDR2 FYNNEI. This CDR3 is 13 amino acids long. Trimming removed 6 bases at V and 1 base at J, with 9 bases between. The CDR3 region has the DNA TGTGCCAGCAGAACAGAGTCGAACACTGAAGCTTTCTTT. Protein product: CASRTESNTEAFF. Variable domain in full (rest from reference TRBV2 and TRBJ1-1): EPEVTQTPSHQVTQMGQEVILRCVPISNHLYFYWYRQILGQKVEFLVSFYNNEISEKSEIFDDQFSVERPDGSNFTLKIRSTKLEDSAMYFCASRTESNTEAFFGQGTRLTVV.

The rearrangement links TRBV30 to TRBJ2-1; 10 nucleotides agree with TRBD2. V lost 1 base, J lost 5 bases, and 2 bases stayed unmatched. The CDR3 is 14 residues long. Per the germline V gene, CDR1 is GTSNPN and CDR2 is SVGIG (reference sequence). CDR3 amino acids: CAWSGTSGHNEQFF. In DNA, the CDR3 is TGTGCCTGGAGTGGGACTAGCGGACACAATGAGCAGTTCTTC.

This chain connects TRBV11-2 to TRBJ1-1, with 8 bases lining up with TRBD1. CDR3 length: 16 residues. CDR1 and CDR2 (germline): SGHAT, FQNNGV. Unmatched junction bases numbered 5, after V lost 2 bases and J lost 0 bases. The DNA for the CDR3 is TGTGCCAGCAGCTTAAAAGCAGGGGGCCTGAACACTGAAGCTTTCTTT. This sequence encodes CASSLKAGGLNTEAFF.

J is TRBJ1-5 and V is TRBV20-1, with D tentatively TRBD1 (5 bases). Looked up from germline, CDR1 is DFQATT and CDR2 is SNEGSKA (reference sequence). V was pared by 3 bases and J by 6 bases, with 12 bases between. The CDR3 has 13 residues. The CDR3 loop is CSASMGVAQPQHF. CDR3 DNA: TGCAGTGCTAGTATGGGGGTGGCTCAGCCCCAGCATTTT.

This chain joins TRBV5-1 and TRBJ1-2, with TRBD1 matching 9 bases. J gave up 7 bases and V 8 bases, and 6 bases lay outside the gene matches. Per germline, CDR1 SGHRS and CDR2 YFSETQ. The CDR3 is made up of 12 amino acids. The chain's CDR3 is CASRTGEGGYTF. The DNA of the CDR3 is TGCGCCAGTAGGACAGGGGAGGGTGGCTACACCTTC.

The chain combines TRBV5-8 with TRBJ2-5, with no clear D. The CDR3 is made up of 13 amino acids. Germline V gene lookup returns CDR1 SGHTS and CDR2 YDEGEE. The V and J ends lost 1 base and 7 bases respectively, with 11 bases between them. As DNA, the CDR3 is TGTGCCAGCAGCTTGTGGACGCTCGGGACCCAGTACTTC. This translates into CASSLWTLGTQYF.

V gene TRBV6-5 combines with J gene TRBJ1-6, with unresolved D. Germline CDR1 is MNHEY and CDR2 is SVGAGI. Trimming took off 0 bases at V and 9 bases at J, with 12 bases between the two ends. This CDR3 is built from 15 residues. The CDR3 spells CASSYSDLAGSPLHF. In nucleotides, the CDR3 is TGTGCCAGCAGTTACTCGGACCTAGCCGGTTCACCCCTCCACTTT.

CDR3 amino acids: CASSPVLAGANTGELFF. In DNA, the CDR3 is TGTGCCAGCTCACCAGTACTAGCGGGAGCGAACACCGGGGAGCTGTTTTTT. This sequence joins TRBV18 and TRBJ2-2; 11 bases align to TRBD2. J gave up 0 bases and V 2 bases, and 2 bases lay outside the gene matches. CDR1 is KGHSH and CDR2 is LQKENI in the germline V gene. The CDR3 sequence is 17 residues long.

This sequence joins TRBV19 and TRBJ2-7; D unclear. The germline V and J ends were trimmed by 4 bases and 0 bases, with 10 bases remaining between them. Germline-derived CDR1 and CDR2 are LNHDA and SQIVND (reference sequence). The CDR3 has 14 amino acids. Here the CDR3 reads CASSKSFSSYEQYF. CDR3 nucleotide sequence: TGTGCCAGTAGTAAGTCTTTTAGCTCCTACGAGCAGTACTTC.

The rearrangement links TRBV12-5 to TRBJ2-1; no clear D gene. Germline values: CDR1 LGHNT, CDR2 FRNRAP. The CDR3 spans 19 residues. V was shortened by 0 bases and J by 5 bases, with 23 bases between the two germline ends. CDR3 in DNA: TGTGCTAGTGGTTTGGTACCTGACGGGCGGTCTGGGGTCGACAATGAGCAGTTCTTC. Translation gives CASGLVPDGRSGVDNEQFF.

This chain joins TRBV11-2 and TRBJ2-1, with TRBD2 matching 10 bases. V shed 4 bases, J shed 4 bases, and the junction held 4 bases outside the gene matches. The CDR3 has 15 amino acids. Per the germline V gene, CDR1 is SGHAT and CDR2 is FQNNGV. Written as DNA, the CDR3 is TGTGCCAGCAGCTACACTAGCGGGGAATACAATGAGCAGTTCTTC. Residues: CASSYTSGEYNEQFF. Full variable domain (rest looked up from reference TRBV11-2 and TRBJ2-1): EAGVAQSPRYKIIEKRQSVAFWCNPISGHATLYWYQQILGQGPKLLIQFQNNGVVDDSQLPKDRFSAERLKGVDSTLKIQPAKLEDSAVYLCASSYTSGEYNEQFFGPGTRLTVL.

The chain recombines TRBV19 with TRBJ2-1; no definite D call. The CDR3 length is 15 residues. The V end lost 6 bases, the J end lost 0 bases, and 12 bases lay between the germline ends. Germline V gene lookup returns CDR1 LNHDA and CDR2 SQIVND (reference sequence). The CDR3 reads CASRDVLFSYNEQFF. DNA for the CDR3: TGTGCCAGTAGGGACGTACTCTTCTCCTACAATGAGCAGTTCTTC.

The V gene is TRBV5-4, the J gene TRBJ1-2; the D gene is possibly TRBD1 (5 bases). V lost 4 bases, J lost 5 bases, and 15 bases lay in between. This CDR3 spans 14 amino acids. Germline V gene data show CDR1 as SGHNT and CDR2 as YYREEE (reference sequence). CDR3 in DNA: TGTGCCAGCAGCCCCGCGGGGGGTTGGTATGGCTACACCTTC. Translated: CASSPAGGWYGYTF.

The chain has TRBV3-1 (or the pseudogene TRBV3-2) and TRBJ2-7, with 14 bases identical to TRBD2. Germline trimming cut 4 bases from V and 6 bases from J; bases unmatched to any gene: 5. CDR1 is LGHDT, CDR2 YNNKEL, per germline (reference sequence). This CDR3 is built from 15 residues. The chain's CDR3 is CASSLWGLAGAEQYF. The CDR3 region has the DNA TGTGCCAGCAGCCTATGGGGACTAGCGGGAGCCGAGCAGTACTTC.

This chain links TRBV5-1 with TRBJ1-4; 12 bases agree with TRBD1. In germline, CDR1 is SGHRS, CDR2 YFSETQ. The CDR3 sequence is 19 residues long. V shed 6 bases, J shed 3 bases, and the junction held 15 bases outside the gene matches. CDR3 region: CASTLRPGTGGSANEKLFF. The CDR3 region has the DNA TGCGCCAGCACCTTACGACCTGGGACAGGGGGCTCAGCTAATGAAAAACTGTTTTTT.

The CDR3: CASSPRPTGELFF. Written as DNA, the CDR3 is TGTGCCAGCAGCCCCCGGCCAACCGGGGAGCTGTTTTTT. This sequence joins TRBV9 and TRBJ2-2, with D hard to call. The CDR3 loop spans 13 amino acids. V dropped 4 bases and J dropped 5 bases, with 9 bases sitting between them. The germline gives CDR1 SGDLS, CDR2 YYNGEE. Based on the CDR3 plus reference TRBV9 and TRBJ2-2, the full variable domain is DSGVTQTPKHLITATGQRVTLRCSPRSGDLSVYWYQQSLDQGLQFLIQYYNGEERAKGNILERFSAQQFPDLHSELNLSSLELGDSALYFCASSPRPTGELFFGEGSRLTVL.

This clone showed up just once. V and J are TRBV2 and TRBJ1-1, with 7 bases that match TRBD1. V was clipped by 11 bases and J by 1 base; unmatched bases: 7. The CDR3 length is 13 residues. Germline CDR1 and CDR2: SNHLY and FYNNEI. CDR3 sequence: CAGSGQRNTEAFF. The CDR3 DNA reads TGTGCCGGGTCGGGACAGAGGAACACTGAAGCTTTCTTT.

The chain recombines TRBV29-1 with TRBJ1-1; D is undetermined. V was shortened by 4 bases and J by 1 base, with 10 bases between the two germline ends. The germline V gene has CDR1 SQVTM and CDR2 ANQGSEA. This CDR3 contains 13 residues. CDR3 nucleotides: TGCAGCGTTGTTCAGAGTTGGAACACTGAAGCTTTCTTT. Translation: CSVVQSWNTEAFF. The variable domain in full, with the rest retrieved from reference TRBV29-1 and TRBJ1-1, is SAVISQKPSRDICQRGTSLTIQCQVDSQVTMMFWYRQQPGQSLTLIATANQGSEATYESGFVIDKFPISRPNLTFSTLTVSNMSPEDSSIYLCSVVQSWNTEAFFGQGTRLTVV.